These 3 T cell receptor beta chains came from one sample sequenced in a study of blood T cell repertoires in COVID-19 (dated by TCRdb to 2018 to 2020). Library method: the immunoSEQ multiplex PCR assay. The table comes from immuneACCESS by way of TCRdb, which keeps in-frame sequences with V and J called. Part of the clones is missing from these tables; in studies checked, under half for an unresolved V gene and the rest for unknown reasons. The sample table holds nearly 300,000 clones, of which approximately 88% were seen once. Together, the top ten hold approximately 6.6% of the sample. The specimen was peripheral blood. Receptor source: a woman in her 30s who had recovered from COVID-19.

The chain has TRBV5-1 and TRBJ1-1, with 9 bases fitting TRBD1. V lost 2 bases and J lost 4; bases outside the gene matches: 9. The germline gives CDR1 SGHRS, CDR2 YFSETQ. The CDR3 sequence is 16 residues long. The CDR3 protein is CASSLVRGTGLTEAFF. The CDR3 nucleotides are TGCGCCAGCAGCTTAGTAAGGGGGACAGGGCTCACTGAAGCTTTCTTT.

The rearrangement joins TRBV7-9 to TRBJ2-7, with 8 bases matching TRBD1. CDR1 SEHNR and CDR2 FQNEAQ come from the germline V gene (reference sequence). CDR3 length equals 15 residues. V shed 3 bases, J shed 0 bases, and the junction held 4 bases outside the gene matches. The DNA of the CDR3 is TGTGCCAGCAGCTTCTCCGGGACAGGCTCCTACGAGCAGTACTTC. Its protein is CASSFSGTGSYEQYF.

The J gene is TRBJ2-7, the V gene TRBV7-7; TRBD2 is a possible D gene (6 bases). CDR1 is SSHAT, CDR2 FNYEAQ, per germline (reference sequence). Trimming pared 5 bases from V and 7 bases from J, leaving 15 bases between. The CDR3 has 13 residues. The CDR3 here is CASSLRQTSEQYF. The CDR3 DNA sequence: TGTGCCAGCAGCCTCCGACAGACTAGTGAGCAGTACTTC.